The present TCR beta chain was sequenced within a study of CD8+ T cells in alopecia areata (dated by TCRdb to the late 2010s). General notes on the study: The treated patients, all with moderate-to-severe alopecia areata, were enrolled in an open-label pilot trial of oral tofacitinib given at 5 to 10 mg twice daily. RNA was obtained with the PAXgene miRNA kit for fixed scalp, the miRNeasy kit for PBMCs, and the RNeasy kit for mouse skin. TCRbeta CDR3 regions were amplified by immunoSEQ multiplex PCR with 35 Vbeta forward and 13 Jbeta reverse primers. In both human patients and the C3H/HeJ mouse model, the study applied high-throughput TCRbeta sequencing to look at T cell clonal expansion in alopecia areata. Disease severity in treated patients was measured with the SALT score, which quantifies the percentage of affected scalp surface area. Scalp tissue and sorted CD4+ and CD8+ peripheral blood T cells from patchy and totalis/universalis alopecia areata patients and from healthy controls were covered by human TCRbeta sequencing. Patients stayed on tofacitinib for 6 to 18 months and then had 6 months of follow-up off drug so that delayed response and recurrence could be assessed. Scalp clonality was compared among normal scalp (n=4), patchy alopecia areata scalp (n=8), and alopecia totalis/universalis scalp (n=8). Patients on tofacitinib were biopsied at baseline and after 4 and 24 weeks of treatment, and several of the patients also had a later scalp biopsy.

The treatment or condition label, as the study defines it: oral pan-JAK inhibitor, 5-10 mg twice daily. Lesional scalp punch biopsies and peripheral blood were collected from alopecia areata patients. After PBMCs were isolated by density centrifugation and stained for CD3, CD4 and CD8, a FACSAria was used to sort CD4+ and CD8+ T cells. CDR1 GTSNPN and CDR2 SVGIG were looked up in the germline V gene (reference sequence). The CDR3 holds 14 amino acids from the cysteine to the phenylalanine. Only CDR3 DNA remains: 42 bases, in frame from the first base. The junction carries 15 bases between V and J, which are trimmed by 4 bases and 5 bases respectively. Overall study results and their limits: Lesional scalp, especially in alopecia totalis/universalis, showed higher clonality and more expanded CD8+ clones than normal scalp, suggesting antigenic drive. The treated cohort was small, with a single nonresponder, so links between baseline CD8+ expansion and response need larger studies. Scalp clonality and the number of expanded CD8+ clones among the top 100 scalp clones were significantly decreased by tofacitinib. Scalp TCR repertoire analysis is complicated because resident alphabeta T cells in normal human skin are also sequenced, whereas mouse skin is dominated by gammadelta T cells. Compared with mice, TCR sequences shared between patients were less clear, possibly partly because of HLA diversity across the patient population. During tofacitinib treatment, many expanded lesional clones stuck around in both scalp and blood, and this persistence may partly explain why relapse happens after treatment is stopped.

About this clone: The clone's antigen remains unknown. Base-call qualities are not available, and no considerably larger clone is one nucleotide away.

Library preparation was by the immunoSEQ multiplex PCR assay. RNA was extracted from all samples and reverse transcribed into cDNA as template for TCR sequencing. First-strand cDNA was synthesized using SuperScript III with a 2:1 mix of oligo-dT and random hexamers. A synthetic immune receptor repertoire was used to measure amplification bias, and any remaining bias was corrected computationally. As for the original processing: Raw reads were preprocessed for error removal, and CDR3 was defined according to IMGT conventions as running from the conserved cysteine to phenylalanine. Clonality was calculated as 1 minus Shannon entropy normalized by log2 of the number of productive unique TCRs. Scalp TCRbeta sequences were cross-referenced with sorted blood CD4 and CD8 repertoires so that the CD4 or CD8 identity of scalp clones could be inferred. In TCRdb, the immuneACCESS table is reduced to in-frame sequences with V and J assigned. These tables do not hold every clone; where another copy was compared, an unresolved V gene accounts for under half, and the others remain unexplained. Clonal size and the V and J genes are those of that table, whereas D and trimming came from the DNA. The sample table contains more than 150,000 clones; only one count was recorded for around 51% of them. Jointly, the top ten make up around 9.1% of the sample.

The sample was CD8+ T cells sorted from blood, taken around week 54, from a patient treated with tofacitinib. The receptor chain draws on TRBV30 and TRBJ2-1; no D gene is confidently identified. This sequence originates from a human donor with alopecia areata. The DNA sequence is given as TGTGCCTGGACGGCTACGAATTCCGACAATGAGCAGTTCTTC. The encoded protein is CAWTATNSDNEQFF.